The next 26 T cell receptor beta chains were all read from a single sample in a study of cytomegalovirus exposure and HLA in healthy donors. 13 Jbeta primers and 60 Vbeta primers were used for the PCR. Profiled with immunoSEQ multiplex PCR; TCRdb holds only in-frame clones, not every one. The record lists tens of thousands of clones, of which the ten most abundant hold more than 0.45%. The material sequenced was PBMCs. These receptors originate from a man aged 50-60 years in good health and CMV-seronegative.

The J gene is TRBJ1-4, the V gene TRBV27; 9 nucleotides align to TRBD1. Germline lookup yields CDR1 MNHEY and CDR2 SMNVEV (reference sequence). The CDR3 is 14 residues long. J gave up 4 bases and V 8 bases, and 5 bases lay outside the gene matches. DNA of the CDR3: TGTGCCAGCGGGGGACAGGGCGTTAATGAAAAACTGTTTTTT. Protein sequence: CASGGQGVNEKLFF.

The chain is built from TRBV7-3 and TRBJ2-2, with D unresolved. The V gene's germline CDR1 is SGHTA and CDR2 FQGTGA. Deletions cut 2 bases from V and 5 bases from J, with 6 bases between. This CDR3 is built from 13 residues. This CDR3 is CASSLYGTGELFF. CDR3 nucleotides: TGTGCCAGCAGCTTATACGGGACCGGGGAGCTGTTTTTT.

The V and J genes are TRBV4-2 and TRBJ1-2, with 9 positions matching TRBD1. The germline CDR1 and CDR2 sequences are LGHNA and YNFKEQ. V dropped 4 bases and J dropped 2; count of bases not matched to a gene: 5. The CDR3 sequence is 15 residues long. CDR3 in DNA: TGTGCCAGCAGCCCCTTAACAGGGGGCAACTATGGCTACACCTTC. Translation gives CASSPLTGGNYGYTF.

The chain joins TRBV27 to TRBJ1-6; 7 bases map to TRBD1. CDR1 MNHEY and CDR2 SMNVEV come from the germline V gene (reference sequence). The V gene end was trimmed by 10 bases and the J gene end by 3 bases; junction bases not matched to a gene: 6. This CDR3 contains 14 residues. The CDR3 sequence: CATMRGLYNSPLHF. The DNA of the CDR3 is TGTGCCACTATGAGGGGGCTCTATAATTCACCCCTCCACTTT.

This chain links TRBV4-3 with TRBJ2-2; 8 bases line up with TRBD1. Trimming at V came to 1 base and at J to 2 bases, leaving 15 bases not matched to a gene. CDR1 LGHNA and CDR2 YSLEER come from the germline V gene. The CDR3 is 20 residues long. CDR3 coding DNA: TGCGCCAGCAGCCAAGTCATGGACAGGGTTTATAGGAAAAACACCGGGGAGCTGTTTTTT. Protein: CASSQVMDRVYRKNTGELFF.

The V call is TRBV2, the J call TRBJ2-5, with 7 positions matching TRBD1. The CDR3 is made up of 13 amino acids. V dropped 5 bases and J dropped 2; count of bases not matched to a gene: 2. Per the germline V gene, CDR1 is SNHLY and CDR2 is FYNNEI. CDR3 loop: CASSRDRQETQYF. Written as DNA, the CDR3 is TGTGCCAGCAGTCGGGACAGACAAGAGACCCAGTACTTC.

The chain links TRBV4-2 to TRBJ1-6; D possibly corresponds to TRBD1 (6 bases). CDR1 and CDR2 from the germline V gene are LGHNA and YNFKEQ. V was trimmed by 0 bases and J by 9 bases, leaving 12 bases between them. The CDR3 is 15 residues long. The CDR3 DNA reads as TGTGCCAGCAGCCAAGATGGGACATGGGGTTCACCCCTCCACTTT. Translated, it gives CASSQDGTWGSPLHF.

The chain links TRBV28 to TRBJ1-1; TRBD1 matches at 7 bases. J gave up 7 bases and V 7 bases, and 6 bases lay outside the gene matches. CDR3 length: 12 amino acids. Looked up from germline, CDR1 is MDHEN and CDR2 is SYDVKM. CDR3 in amino acids: CASNEGASEAFF. CDR3 bases: TGTGCCAGCAACGAGGGGGCTAGTGAAGCTTTCTTT.

DNA of the CDR3: TGTGCCAGCAGCGCCGACAGGGTCTACGAGCAGTACTTC. It translates to CASSADRVYEQYF. The V and J genes are TRBV11-2 and TRBJ2-7, with TRBD1 matching over 7 bases. This CDR3 spans 13 amino acids. Trimming removed 5 bases from V and 3 bases from J; junction bases left unmatched: 4. The germline V gene encodes CDR1 SGHAT and CDR2 FQNNGV.

The chain uses TRBV7-9 and TRBJ2-7, with D possibly being TRBD1 (5 bases). There are 15 residues in the CDR3. Trimming cost V 2 bases and J 1 base, with 12 bases left between them. CDR1 is SEHNR, CDR2 FQNEAQ, per germline (reference sequence). CDR3 bases: TGTGCCAGCAGCTTATGGGGCCTCGGATCCTACGAGCAGTACTTC. Protein: CASSLWGLGSYEQYF.

This sequence joins TRBV4-3 and TRBJ2-1; D may be TRBD1 (6 bases). The CDR3 is 15 amino acids. Germline V gene lookup returns CDR1 LGHNA and CDR2 YSLEER. V was trimmed by 4 bases and J by 0 bases, leaving 10 bases between them. The CDR3 DNA follows: TGCGCCAGCAGCCGCCAGGGGATCTCCTACAATGAGCAGTTCTTC. Amino acid sequence: CASSRQGISYNEQFF.

The chain uses TRBV18 and TRBJ1-5, with D possibly TRBD1 on 6 matching bases. The germline V and J ends were trimmed by 3 bases and 9 bases, with 15 bases remaining between them. This CDR3 region has 14 residues. Germline V gives CDR1 KGHSH, CDR2 LQKENI. CDR3 nucleotides: TGTGCCAGCTCACCCGATAACATCAGGGGGCCCCAGCATTTT. It is translated as CASSPDNIRGPQHF. Using reference TRBV18 and TRBJ1-5 for the parts outside the CDR3, the full variable domain is NAGVMQNPRHLVRRRGQEARLRCSPMKGHSHVYWYRQLPEEGLKFMVYLQKENIIDESGMPKERFSAEFPKEGPSILRIQQVVRGDSAAYFCASSPDNIRGPQHFGDGTRLSIL.

The chain has TRBV19 and TRBJ1-6, with 9 bases identical to TRBD1. V lost 4 bases to trimming and J lost 5 bases; unmatched junction nucleotides: 15. The CDR3 runs 19 residues. CDR1 LNHDA and CDR2 SQIVND come from the germline V gene (reference sequence). The CDR3 DNA follows: TGTGCCAGTAGTAACCCCCCCGGGACAGGGCCCGCGGATAATTCACCCCTCCACTTT. Residues: CASSNPPGTGPADNSPLHF.

The gene calls are TRBV5-4 and TRBJ1-1; the match to TRBD1 covers 9 bases. The junction had 4 bases not matched to a gene; V was cut back by 2 bases and J by 5 bases. CDR1 is SGHNT and CDR2 is YYREEE in the germline V gene (reference sequence). The CDR3 length is 14 residues. As DNA, the CDR3 is TGTGCCAGCAGCTTTGACAGGGGGGGTACTGAAGCTTTCTTT. Translating it yields CASSFDRGGTEAFF.

This chain links TRBV6-6 with TRBJ2-7, with D hard to call. The CDR3 runs 11 residues. Germline V CDR1 and CDR2: MNHNY, SVGAGI (reference sequence). V lost 6 bases and J lost 2, with 5 bases in between. This chain's CDR3 is CASSSAYEQYF. For the CDR3, the DNA is TGTGCCAGCAGCTCAGCCTACGAGCAGTACTTC.

This rearrangement joins TRBV15 to TRBJ2-7, with D tentatively TRBD2 (6 bases). CDR3 size: 15 residues. Trimming stripped 0 bases from V and 4 bases from J, with 13 bases between. Germline assignment: CDR1 LNHNV and CDR2 YYDKDF (reference sequence). The DNA of the CDR3 is TGTGCCACCAGCAGAGATCACGCGGGGACGTACGAGCAGTACTTC. Its translation: CATSRDHAGTYEQYF.

The chain joins TRBV6-5 to TRBJ1-1, with D unclear. The CDR3 totals 14 residues. Trimming stripped 4 bases from V and 1 base from J, with 10 bases between. Germline-derived CDR1 and CDR2 are MNHEY and SVGAGI. The CDR3 protein is CASSSPHTNTEAFF. CDR3 nucleotide sequence: TGTGCCAGCAGTTCCCCACATACGAACACTGAAGCTTTCTTT.

The chain links TRBV7-6 to TRBJ1-1; D ambiguous. The CDR3 covers 16 residues. V was pared by 5 bases and J by 0 bases, with 16 bases between. Germline V CDR1 and CDR2: SGHVS, FNYEAQ. The CDR3 DNA reads TGTGCCAGCAGCCCACAAACGGGGAATCTGAACACTGAAGCTTTCTTT. Translation gives CASSPQTGNLNTEAFF.

The V call is TRBV6-5, the J call TRBJ1-5; no reliable D call. Trimming stripped 0 bases from V and 5 bases from J, with 11 bases between. The CDR3 has 15 amino acids. In germline, CDR1 is MNHEY, CDR2 SVGAGI. The CDR3 DNA follows: TGTGCCAGCAGTTACTCGAGTAGGAGAGATCAGCCCCAGCATTTT. Its protein product is CASSYSSRRDQPQHF.

CDR3 DNA: TGTGCCAGCAGCCACCAGGCCCTCTCCTATAATTCACCCCTCCACTTT. Amino acid sequence: CASSHQALSYNSPLHF. The V and J genes are TRBV14 and TRBJ1-6; D is unclear. V gave up 3 bases and J gave up 0 bases, with 9 bases separating them. The germline CDR1 and CDR2 sequences are SGHDN and FVKESK. This CDR3 is 16 amino acids long.

The chain carries TRBV14 and TRBJ1-2; D unresolved. The germline V gene encodes CDR1 SGHDN and CDR2 FVKESK. This CDR3 region has 15 residues. The germline V and J ends were trimmed by 2 bases and 0 bases, with 10 bases remaining between them. CDR3 loop: CASSQLPRANYGYTF. As DNA, the CDR3 is TGTGCCAGCAGCCAACTGCCGAGAGCTAACTATGGCTACACCTTC.

The chain combines TRBV30 with TRBJ1-2; 7 bases align to TRBD1. J gave up 4 bases and V 6 bases, and 11 bases lay outside the gene matches. The CDR3 consists of 14 residues. Per the germline V gene, CDR1 is GTSNPN and CDR2 is SVGIG (reference sequence). The CDR3 sequence: CACLTGPFFYGYTF. The DNA of the CDR3 is TGTGCCTGCCTGACAGGGCCTTTCTTCTATGGCTACACCTTC.

This chain joins TRBV9 and TRBJ2-1, with 10 bases fitting TRBD2. The J segment lost 4 bases and the V segment lost 0 bases, leaving 7 bases of the junction unmatched. CDR3 size: 17 residues. From germline, CDR1 is SGDLS and CDR2 YYNGEE. This CDR3 is CASSVEGSGGEYNEQFF. The CDR3, as DNA: TGTGCCAGCAGCGTAGAGGGGAGCGGGGGGGAATACAATGAGCAGTTCTTC. The whole variable domain, filled in from reference TRBV9 and TRBJ2-1, reads DSGVTQTPKHLITATGQRVTLRCSPRSGDLSVYWYQQSLDQGLQFLIQYYNGEERAKGNILERFSAQQFPDLHSELNLSSLELGDSALYFCASSVEGSGGEYNEQFFGPGTRLTVL.

The chain joins TRBV6-5 to TRBJ1-1; TRBD1 agrees at 7 bases. Unmatched junction bases numbered 3, after V lost 4 bases and J lost 1 base. CDR1 is MNHEY, CDR2 SVGAGI, per germline. The CDR3 is 14 amino acids. The CDR3 spells CASSSGQPNTEAFF. The CDR3 nucleotides read TGTGCCAGCAGTTCGGGACAGCCGAACACTGAAGCTTTCTTT.

The chain joins TRBV4-1 to TRBJ1-6; 9 nucleotides match TRBD1. Germline V gene lookup returns CDR1 MGHRA and CDR2 YSYEKL. Trimming removed 0 bases from V and 8 bases from J; junction bases left unmatched: 8. CDR3 size: 17 residues. The CDR3 loop is CASSQDGRTGADSPLHF. CDR3 in DNA: TGCGCCAGCAGCCAAGATGGAAGGACAGGGGCCGATTCACCCCTCCACTTT.

The chain has TRBV6-5 and TRBJ2-5, with TRBD1 identical over 8 bases. The DNA end is a closer match to TRBJ2-7, so the J assignment may be wrong. The germline V gene encodes CDR1 MNHEY and CDR2 SVGAGI. The CDR3 spans 13 residues. The CDR3 loop reads CASGRQGNYEQYF. The CDR3 DNA reads TGTGCCAGCGGCCGACAGGGGAACTACGAGCAGTACTTC.